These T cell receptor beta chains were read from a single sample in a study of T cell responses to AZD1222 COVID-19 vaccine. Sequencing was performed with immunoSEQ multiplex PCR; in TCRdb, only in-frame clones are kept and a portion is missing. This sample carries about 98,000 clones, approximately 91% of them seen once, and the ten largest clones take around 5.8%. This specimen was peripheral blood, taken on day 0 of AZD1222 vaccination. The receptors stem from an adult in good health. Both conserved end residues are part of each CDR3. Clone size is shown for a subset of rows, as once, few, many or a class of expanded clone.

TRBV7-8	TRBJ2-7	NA	CASTRGGANNEQYF
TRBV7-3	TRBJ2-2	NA	CASRAQSGTGELFF
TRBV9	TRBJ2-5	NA	CASSHSGQAQETQYF
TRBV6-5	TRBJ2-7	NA	CASRPGQGWGYEQYF
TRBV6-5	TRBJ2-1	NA	CASTPWEGYNEQFF
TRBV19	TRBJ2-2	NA	CASSIVRLNTGELFF
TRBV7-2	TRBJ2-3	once	CASSLLPTTDTQYF
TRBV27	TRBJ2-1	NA	CASRRELAYNEQFF
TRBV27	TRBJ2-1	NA	CASTRLAGGYNEQFF
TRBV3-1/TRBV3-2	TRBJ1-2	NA	CASSSPQGTGGYTF
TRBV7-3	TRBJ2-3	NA	CASSQGAGTDTQYF
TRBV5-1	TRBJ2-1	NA	CASSSGLAGGNEQFF
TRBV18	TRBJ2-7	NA	CASSPKTSGTYEQYF
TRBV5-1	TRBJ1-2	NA	CASRERQGSKDGYTF
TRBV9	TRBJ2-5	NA	CASSVQLQGSQETQYF
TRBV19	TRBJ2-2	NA	CASSQLTDGELFF
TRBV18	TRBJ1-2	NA	CASSPGRDGYTF
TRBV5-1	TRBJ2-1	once	CASSSGINNEQFF
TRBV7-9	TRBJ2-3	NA	CASSLGRVSTDTQYF
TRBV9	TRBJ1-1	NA	CASRSGSNTEAFF
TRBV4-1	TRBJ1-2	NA	CASSQVAEYYGYTF
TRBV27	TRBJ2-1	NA	CASSTSYRDPPLNEQFF
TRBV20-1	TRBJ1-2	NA	CSASKTVSANYGYTF
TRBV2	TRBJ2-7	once	CASRETTVTYEQYF
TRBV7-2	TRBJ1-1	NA	CASSFRLNTEAFF
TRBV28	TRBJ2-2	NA	CASRRTGGFGELFF
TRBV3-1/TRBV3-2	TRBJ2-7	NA	CASSQESGSSYEQYF
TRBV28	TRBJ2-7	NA	CASSPHSSGSLYEQYF
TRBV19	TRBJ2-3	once	CATTPTWAGENTQYF
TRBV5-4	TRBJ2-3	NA	CASSSPGLEASDTQYF
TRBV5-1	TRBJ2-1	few	CASNLGGGKQFF